The rows below give T cell receptor beta chains drawn from one sample of a study of shared clonotypes between healthy human individuals. Sequencing was performed with immunoSEQ multiplex PCR; in TCRdb, only in-frame clones are kept and a portion is missing. The sample comprises about 2 million clones, approximately 95% of which are singletons, and under 1.5% rests with the top ten. The sample comprised naive CD8+ T cells sorted from blood. All receptors derive from a man aged 18 to 29 in good health. The conserved cysteine and the conserved F or W are not part of the CDR3 here.

V gene	J gene	CDR3 protein
TRBV28	TRBJ2-3	ASSPMDRITDTQY
TRBV4-1	TRBJ2-3	ASSQTGTGGSHTQY
TRBV4-1	TRBJ1-2	ASSRSKGFSLWVDGYT
TRBV9	TRBJ2-5	ASSPGTGGSYQETQY
TRBV10-3	TRBJ2-5	AISGQGWGETQY
TRBV5-6	TRBJ2-1	ASSLSSGGPSYNEQF
TRBV19	TRBJ2-6	ASSIAGFGANVLT
TRBV7-9	TRBJ1-1	ASSLGDTGMNTEAF
TRBV13	TRBJ2-7	ASSGGVAYEQY
TRBV11-3	TRBJ2-5	ASSFPRGGEETQY
TRBV9	TRBJ1-2	ASSYGTGYGYT
TRBV5-4	TRBJ2-5	ASSLGAEHQETQY
TRBV4-1	TRBJ2-5	ASSTRLAGGLQETQY
TRBV28	TRBJ2-1	ASTERLAGGRDEQF
TRBV27	TRBJ2-5	ASSPGLVGETQY
TRBV5-1	TRBJ2-1	ASSLGQGAGNEQF
TRBV14	TRBJ2-4	ASSHPQGVQNIQY